A single sample is the source of the 20 T cell receptor beta chains below, sequenced in a study of early T cells in non-severe SARS-CoV-2 infection. Via MiXCR, TCRdb re-called the 5' RACE reads, giving one row per CDR3 protein. The profile shows under 60,000 distinct CDR3 sequences, less than 15% of them singletons. The specimen was whole blood. The receptor source for this set is an adult who was a healthcare worker with PCR-confirmed SARS-CoV-2 infection or an uninfected control (not recorded which).

This clonotype was recorded at least ten times. The chain couples TRBV3-1 to TRBJ2-2; the match to TRBD2 covers 7 bases. The J segment lost 16 bases and the V segment lost 1 base, leaving 9 bases of the junction unmatched. The V gene's germline CDR1 is LGHDT and CDR2 YNNKEL (reference sequence). The CDR3 has 13 residues. The CDR3 sequence: CASSQGAGRGRFF. The CDR3 DNA reads as TGTGCCAGCAGCCAAGGAGCGGGACGGGGTCGGTTTTTT.

This clonotype was recorded at least ten times. This chain joins TRBV9 and TRBJ2-3, with D unclear. This CDR3 spans 14 amino acids. V lost 0 bases and J lost 0, with 5 bases in between. Germline V gene sequence: CDR1 SGDLS, CDR2 YYNGEE. In DNA, the CDR3 is TGTGCCAGCAGCGTAGTCGGCAGCACAGATACGCAGTATTTT. Amino acid sequence: CASSVVGSTDTQYF.

The table lists this clonotype with many counts. The CDR3 region has the DNA TGTGCCAGCAGGTACGGGGATACGCAGTATTTT. The encoded protein is CASRYGDTQYF. The rearrangement joins TRBV3-1 to TRBJ2-3; no clear D. The length of the CDR3 is 11 residues. From germline, CDR1 is LGHDT and CDR2 YNNKEL (reference sequence). The V and J ends lost 6 bases and 6 bases respectively, with 7 bases between them.

This chain connects TRBV27 to TRBJ2-7; D unresolved. V lost 5 bases and J lost 4, with 15 bases in between. This CDR3 spans 14 amino acids. Germline CDR1 MNHEY, CDR2 SMNVEV (reference sequence). The CDR3 reads CASSPFLGPYEQYF. The CDR3 nucleotides are TGTGCCAGCAGTCCATTCCTAGGTCCGTACGAGCAGTACTTC.

In this sample, this clonotype turned up many times. V is TRBV7-9 and J is TRBJ2-3, with D unclear. The V gene lost 0 bases and the J gene lost 2 bases, with 9 bases spanning the gap. The germline CDR1 and CDR2 sequences are SEHNR and FQNEAQ (reference sequence). The CDR3 runs to 15 residues. The CDR3 DNA reads as TGTGCCAGCAGCTTAGCTCTTCCACCCACAGATACGCAGTATTTT. Translated, it gives CASSLALPPTDTQYF.

In its sample, this clonotype was seen many times. CDR3 amino acids: CASSLAGTGGDIQYF. For the CDR3, the DNA is TGTGCCAGCAGCTTGGCGGGTACGGGGGGTGACATTCAGTACTTC. The V gene is TRBV11-2, the J gene TRBJ2-4, with TRBD2 identical over 7 bases. Germline-derived CDR1 and CDR2 are SGHAT and FQNNGV. Losses at the gene ends were 3 bases for V and 8 bases for J; bases not matched to a gene: 10. The CDR3 contains 15 residues.

This clonotype was observed at least ten times. The chain combines TRBV12-3 or TRBV12-4 with TRBJ1-1; D is uncertain. V was pared by 2 bases and J by 1 base, with 5 bases between. The CDR3 totals 13 residues. The CDR3 DNA sequence: TGTGCCAGCAGTTTACGATGGAACACTGAAGCTTTCTTT. Translating it yields CASSLRWNTEAFF.

V and J are TRBV7-9 and TRBJ1-1; no clear D. The CDR3 extends over 13 amino acids. Trimming left V 3 bases short and J 8 bases short, with 13 bases between. The germline CDR1 and CDR2 sequences are SEHNR and FQNEAQ (reference sequence). DNA of the CDR3: TGTGCCAGCAGCTTCGCTGGCGGAACAGAAGCTTTCTTT. As protein: CASSFAGGTEAFF. Full variable domain (rest looked up from reference TRBV7-9 and TRBJ1-1): DTGVSQNPRHKITKRGQNVTFRCDPISEHNRLYWYRQTLGQGPEFLTYFQNEAQLEKSRLLSDRFSAERPKGSFSTLEIQRTEQGDSAMYLCASSFAGGTEAFFGQGTRLTVV.

This clonotype was seen a single time. This sequence joins TRBV10-3 and TRBJ1-1, with TRBD1 matching over 9 bases. J lost 1 base, V lost 3 bases, and 6 bases had no gene match. The germline CDR1 and CDR2 sequences are ENHRY and SYGVKD. The CDR3 has 16 amino acids. The CDR3 bases are TGTGCCATCAGTGACGGACAGGGGTTATGGAACACTGAAGCTTTCTTT. Translation: CAISDGQGLWNTEAFF.

This clonotype was seen a few times. This chain links TRBV11-1 with TRBJ1-1, with unresolved D. Trimming left V 5 bases short and J 7 bases short, with 8 bases between. Germline V gene lookup returns CDR1 SGHAT and CDR2 FQDESV (reference sequence). CDR3 size: 11 residues. DNA for the CDR3: TGTGCCAGCAGCCCCCGGAATGAAGCTTTCTTT. It encodes CASSPRNEAFF.

In this sample, this clonotype turned up many times. The V call is TRBV6-1, the J call TRBJ2-1; no firm D call. Trimming left V 0 bases short and J 7 bases short, with 16 bases between. The CDR3 covers 16 residues. The germline gives CDR1 MNHNS, CDR2 SASEGT. The CDR3 is CASSEAPSAWANEQFF. The CDR3 DNA sequence: TGTGCCAGCAGTGAAGCCCCGAGCGCCTGGGCGAATGAGCAGTTCTTC.

This clonotype was seen more than once but under ten times. The V call is TRBV18, the J call TRBJ2-1; D possibly matches TRBD1 or TRBD2 (5 bases each). In germline, CDR1 is KGHSH, CDR2 LQKENI. Trimming took off 1 base at V and 4 bases at J, with 14 bases between the two ends. The CDR3 extends over 16 amino acids. CDR3: CASSPRGRQNYNEQFF. The CDR3 coding sequence is TGTGCCAGCTCACCACGGGGACGCCAGAATTACAATGAGCAGTTCTTC.

The CDR3 sequence: CATSDSGTVQETQYF. The CDR3 DNA sequence: TGTGCCACCAGTGACAGCGGGACAGTCCAAGAGACCCAGTACTTC. The gene calls are TRBV24-1 and TRBJ2-5, with D perhaps being TRBD1 or TRBD2 (7 bases each). This CDR3 contains 15 residues. Germline V gene data show CDR1 as KGHDR and CDR2 as SFDVKD. Trimming stripped 4 bases from V and 1 base from J, with 12 bases between.

The chain carries TRBV18 and TRBJ2-2; the D gene is possibly TRBD1 (5 bases). There are 15 residues in the CDR3. V lost 3 bases and J 2 bases, leaving 10 bases between the germline ends. CDR1 and CDR2 (germline): KGHSH, LQKENI. The chain's CDR3 is CASSPLTGNTGELFF. For the CDR3, the DNA is TGTGCCAGCTCACCTCTTACAGGAAACACCGGGGAGCTGTTTTTT.

On this clonotype itself: Its ends do not fully match the called genes, so a read error is possible. The chain carries TRBV11-1 and TRBJ1-1; a weak D match, TRBD1 (5 bases). Germline V gene lookup returns CDR1 SGHAT and CDR2 FQDESV (reference sequence). CDR3 size: 14 residues. CDR3 protein: CVSSRMTANTEAFF. The CDR3 coding sequence is TGTGTCAGCAGCCGTATGACAGCAAACACTGAAGCTTTCTTT.

This clonotype appeared many times. This rearrangement joins TRBV5-1 to TRBJ2-6, with unresolved D. Deletions cut 3 bases from V and 0 bases from J, with 4 bases between. Germline CDR1 reads SGHRS; CDR2 reads YFSETQ. CDR3 length equals 14 residues. The CDR3 nucleotides read TGCGCCAGCAGCTCTGACTCTGGGGCCAACGTCCTGACTTTC. Its translation: CASSSDSGANVLTF.

A few counts support this clonotype. V usage is TRBV5-5 and J usage is TRBJ2-3, with unresolved D. The V gene's germline CDR1 is SGHKS and CDR2 YYEKEE (reference sequence). The CDR3 covers 14 residues. The V gene lost 6 bases and the J gene lost 4 bases, with 15 bases spanning the gap. The CDR3 loop is CASTLRHGSDTQYF. The CDR3 bases are TGTGCCAGCACCCTGAGACATGGGTCAGATACGCAGTATTTT.

This clonotype appeared many times. The chain links TRBV28 to TRBJ2-3, with 7 bases matching TRBD2. Per the germline V gene, CDR1 is MDHEN and CDR2 is SYDVKM. After removal of 4 bases from V and 2 bases from J, the junction contained 3 bases not matched to a gene. The CDR3 is made up of 14 amino acids. CDR3 nucleotides: TGTGCCAGCAGTTCCGGGGGGAACACAGATACGCAGTATTTT. Translation gives CASSSGGNTDTQYF.

This clonotype is large. The chain employs TRBV11-2 and TRBJ2-5, with 11 positions matching TRBD2. V lost 4 bases to trimming and J lost 5 bases; unmatched junction nucleotides: 6. Germline V CDR1 and CDR2: SGHAT, FQNNGV. The CDR3 covers 15 residues. CDR3 DNA: TGTGCCAGCAGCTCACTAGCGGGAGTCGGCGAGACCCAGTACTTC. Its protein is CASSSLAGVGETQYF.

This clonotype occurred a few times. The V call is TRBV29-1, the J call TRBJ2-7; TRBD2 matches 9 bases. CDR1 and CDR2 from the germline V gene are SQVTM and ANQGSEA. The CDR3 loop spans 13 amino acids. Trimming removed 4 bases from V and 2 bases from J; junction bases left unmatched: 3. Written as DNA, the CDR3 is TGCAGCGTTGCAGGCGGGAGGGCCTACGAGCAGTACTTC. It specifies CSVAGGRAYEQYF.